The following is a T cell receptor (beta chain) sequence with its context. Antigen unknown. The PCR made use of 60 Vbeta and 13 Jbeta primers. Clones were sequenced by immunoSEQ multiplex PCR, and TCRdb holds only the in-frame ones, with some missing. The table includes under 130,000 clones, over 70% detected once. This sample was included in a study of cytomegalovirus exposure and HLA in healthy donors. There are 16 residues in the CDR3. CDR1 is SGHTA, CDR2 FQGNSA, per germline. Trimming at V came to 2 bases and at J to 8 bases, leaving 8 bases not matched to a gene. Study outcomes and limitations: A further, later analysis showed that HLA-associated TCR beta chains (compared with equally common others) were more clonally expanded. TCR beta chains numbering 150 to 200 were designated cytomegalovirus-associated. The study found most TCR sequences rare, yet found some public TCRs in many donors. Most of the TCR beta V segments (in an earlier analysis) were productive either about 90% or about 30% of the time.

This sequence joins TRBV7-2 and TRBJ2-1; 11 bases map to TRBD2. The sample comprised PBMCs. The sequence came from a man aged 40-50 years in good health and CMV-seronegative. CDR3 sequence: CASSLSKTSGTHEQFF. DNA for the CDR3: TGTGCCAGCAGCTTATCCAAGACTAGCGGGACGCATGAGCAGTTCTTC.